The next 27 T cell receptor beta chains were all read from a single sample in a study of T cells in Graves' hyperthyroidism and ophthalmopathy. Template material for amplifying TCR beta CDR3 regions consisted of RNA transcripts. During a first-round RT-PCR of the TCR CDR3, the HTBI primer set was used. Using its own MiXCR run on the multiplex PCR reads, TCRdb lists one record per CDR3 protein. Here the sample spans around 190,000 distinct CDR3 sequences, about 17% being singletons. Source material: blood. The receptors come from a woman between 45 and 60 years old with Graves' hyperthyroidism.

About this clonotype: A clone one base away is much larger, so this may be a read error. The rearrangement joins TRBV6-5 to TRBJ2-7; D not certain. CDR3 size: 13 residues. Germline values: CDR1 MNHEY, CDR2 SVGAGI. Trimming took 2 bases from V and 3 from J, leaving 8 bases between them. This CDR3 is CASSYARVYEQYF. For the CDR3, the DNA is TGTGCCAGCAGTTACGCCAGAGTCTACGAGCAGTACTTC.

The V gene is TRBV4-2, the J gene TRBJ2-7; maybe TRBD2 (6 bases). V gave up 5 bases and J gave up 10 bases, with 18 bases separating them. This CDR3 region has 13 residues. Germline-derived CDR1 and CDR2 are LGHNA and YNFKEQ. The CDR3 DNA is TGTGCCAGCAGCGGTACGACTAGGGATGAACAGTACTTC. It is translated as CASSGTTRDEQYF.

This clonotype was counted at least ten times. The chain recombines TRBV10-2 with TRBJ2-1; 8 nucleotides agree with TRBD1. Germline CDR1 and CDR2: WSHSY and SAAADI. The V and J ends lost 10 bases and 3 bases, in that order; junction bases with no gene match: 11. The CDR3 spans 15 residues. The CDR3, as DNA: TGCGCCACCTCGTCGCGGACAGGGCTCTACAATGAGCAGTTCTTC. This encodes CATSSRTGLYNEQFF.

The rearrangement joins TRBV19 to TRBJ2-3; D not resolved. V lost 4 bases and J 4 bases, leaving 6 bases between the germline ends. The germline V gene encodes CDR1 LNHDA and CDR2 SQIVND (reference sequence). This CDR3 region has 12 residues. CDR3 region: CASSNGPDTQYF. The CDR3 nucleotides are TGTGCCAGTAGTAATGGGCCAGATACGCAGTATTTT.

This clonotype was observed many times. The chain recombines TRBV10-3 with TRBJ2-7, with a tentative D call TRBD2 (5 bases). In germline, CDR1 is ENHRY, CDR2 SYGVKD. The length of the CDR3 is 19 residues. V lost 1 base and J 3 bases, leaving 25 bases between the germline ends. Here the CDR3 DNA reads TGTGCCATCAGTGAGTGGCCGTTAGCCGAGATAGCGCCCTACTACGAGCAGTACTTC. This codes for CAISEWPLAEIAPYYEQYF.

This clonotype has at least ten counts. An end of the junction does not agree with germline; a read error may underlie this. V is TRBV7-7 and J is TRBJ2-1; D gene uncertain. There are 15 residues in the CDR3. Germline V gene data show CDR1 as SSHAT and CDR2 as FNYEAQ (reference sequence). The CDR3 here is CASSSTANSYNEQFF. CDR3 in DNA: TGTGCTAGCAGCTCCACGGCCAACAGCTACAATGAGCAGTTCTTC.

J is TRBJ2-5 and V is TRBV2; TRBD1 might be the D (5 bases). The CDR3 length is 11 residues. Germline values: CDR1 SNHLY, CDR2 FYNNEI. Trimming took off 9 bases at V and 2 bases at J, with 7 bases between the two ends. The CDR3 sequence is CARDRQETQYF. The CDR3, as DNA: TGTGCCAGAGACAGACAAGAGACCCAGTACTTC.

This clonotype came up a few times. The chain links TRBV7-9 to TRBJ1-1; possibly TRBD1 for D (5 bases). Germline values: CDR1 SEHNR, CDR2 FQNEAQ (reference sequence). Trimming took 6 bases from V and 4 from J, leaving 12 bases between them. The CDR3 is 13 amino acids. This CDR3 reads CASRSVGGTEAFF. The CDR3 DNA reads TGTGCCAGCAGGTCCGTGGGGGGCACTGAAGCTTTCTTT.

The rearrangement uses TRBV7-9 and TRBJ2-7, with D hard to call. In germline, CDR1 is SEHNR, CDR2 FQNEAQ (reference sequence). The V gene lost 3 bases and the J gene lost 2 bases, with 14 bases spanning the gap. This CDR3 has 15 amino acids. In DNA form, the CDR3 reads TGTGCCAGCAGCTTCGGCTCCGGTGGGGCCTACGAGCAGTACTTC. It translates to CASSFGSGGAYEQYF.

This clonotype has just a few counts. The gene calls are TRBV19 and TRBJ2-3; D may be TRBD1 (6 bases). CDR3 length: 15 amino acids. Germline loops: CDR1 LNHDA, CDR2 SQIVND (reference sequence). Trimming pared 8 bases from V and 1 base from J, leaving 16 bases between. The CDR3 bases are TGTGCCAGTCGCTCACAGGGATGGGGCACAGATACGCAGTATTTT. This translates into CASRSQGWGTDTQYF.

This clonotype came up many times. The V and J genes are TRBV18 and TRBJ2-1, with D possibly TRBD1 on 6 matching bases. Trimming cost V 4 bases and J 0 bases, with 7 bases left between them. The CDR3 has 14 amino acids. The germline V gene has CDR1 KGHSH and CDR2 LQKENI. CDR3 DNA: TGTGCCAGCTCACGGACAGACTCCTACAATGAGCAGTTCTTC. As protein: CASSRTDSYNEQFF.

The genes are TRBV10-3 and TRBJ1-2, with D possibly TRBD1 on 6 matching bases. V was pared by 8 bases and J by 6 bases, with 10 bases between. This CDR3 region has 11 residues. From germline, CDR1 is ENHRY and CDR2 SYGVKD. In nucleotides, the CDR3 is TGTGCCATCGGAGGGGACAATGGCTACACCTTC. It codes for CAIGGDNGYTF.

This clonotype was picked up many times. This rearrangement joins TRBV7-3 to TRBJ2-2; D might be TRBD1 or TRBD2, each matching 7 bases. Trimming took off 5 bases at V and 5 bases at J, with 18 bases between the two ends. Germline V CDR1 and CDR2: SGHTA, FQGTGA. The CDR3 has 16 amino acids. The CDR3 spells CASSPPGGEKTGELFF. DNA for the CDR3: TGTGCCAGCAGCCCCCCAGGGGGGGAGAAGACCGGGGAGCTGTTTTTT.

This clonotype was detected many times. The rearrangement links TRBV30 to TRBJ2-7; 7 bases agree with TRBD1. Germline lookup yields CDR1 GTSNPN and CDR2 SVGIG (reference sequence). V shed 4 bases and J 6 bases; nucleotides not matched to a gene: 3. This CDR3 spans 11 amino acids. The CDR3 reads CAWTAGGEQYF. The CDR3 bases are TGTGCCTGGACGGCAGGGGGCGAGCAGTACTTC.

This clonotype showed up many times. The V and J genes are TRBV3-1 and TRBJ2-5, with D unresolved. The CDR3 totals 13 residues. CDR1 and CDR2 (germline): LGHDT, YNNKEL (reference sequence). Trimming shortened V by 4 bases and J by 1 base, and 7 bases separated the two germline ends. The CDR3 loop reads CASSPRPQETQYF. DNA for the CDR3: TGTGCCAGCAGCCCTAGGCCCCAAGAGACCCAGTACTTC.

This clonotype occurred many times. V usage is TRBV20-1 and J usage is TRBJ2-7; no clear D. Germline CDR1 DFQATT, CDR2 SNEGSKA (reference sequence). The V gene lost 2 bases and the J gene lost 3 bases, with 14 bases spanning the gap. This CDR3 has 14 amino acids. The CDR3 coding sequence is TGCAGTGCTAGATCGCGATGGGTCCTCTACGAGCAGTACTTC. The encoded protein is CSARSRWVLYEQYF.

This chain joins TRBV5-1 and TRBJ2-3, with D possibly TRBD2 on 6 matching bases. This CDR3 has 16 residues. CDR1 and CDR2 (germline): SGHRS, YFSETQ. Trimming stripped 0 bases from V and 2 bases from J, with 13 bases between. The CDR3 spells CASSLVSSETTDTQYF. CDR3 coding DNA: TGCGCCAGCAGCTTGGTTTCTAGCGAGACCACAGATACGCAGTATTTT.

This clonotype has just a few counts. The chain employs TRBV28 and TRBJ2-7, with 13 nucleotides matching TRBD2. The germline CDR1 and CDR2 sequences are MDHEN and SYDVKM. V lost 2 bases and J lost 5; bases outside the gene matches: 3. The CDR3 consists of 15 residues. The CDR3 loop is CASSLRGTSGNEQYF. CDR3 in DNA: TGTGCCAGCAGTTTACGCGGGACTAGCGGGAACGAGCAGTACTTC.

This clonotype has more than one count but fewer than ten. V and J are TRBV7-9 and TRBJ1-4; D is perhaps TRBD1 (6 bases). The CDR3 covers 18 residues. From germline, CDR1 is SEHNR and CDR2 FQNEAQ (reference sequence). The V end lost 1 base, the J end lost 1 base, and 16 bases lay between the germline ends. The CDR3, as DNA: TGTGCCAGCAGCTTAGTTCCGAGGGGGATTCTAACTAATGAAAAACTGTTTTTT. Translating gives CASSLVPRGILTNEKLFF.

On this clonotype itself: Just one base apart from a much larger clone, this may be a read error. This chain joins TRBV27 and TRBJ2-1; D is ambiguous. The CDR3 has 16 amino acids. Germline values: CDR1 MNHEY, CDR2 SMNVEV (reference sequence). As DNA, the CDR3 is TGTGCCGGCAGTTCCCCTGACCGAAGGTCCTACAATGAGCAGTTCTTC. This translates into CAGSSPDRRSYNEQFF.

This clonotype was counted many times. V is TRBV2 and J is TRBJ1-1; a possible D gene is TRBD1 (6 bases). Trimming cost V 0 bases and J 2 bases, with 13 bases left between them. The CDR3 has 16 amino acids. Per germline, CDR1 SNHLY and CDR2 FYNNEI. The CDR3 sequence is CASSEALLGANTEAFF. CDR3 DNA sequence: TGTGCCAGCAGTGAAGCGCTTCTGGGGGCTAACACTGAAGCTTTCTTT.

The rearrangement uses TRBV10-1 and TRBJ2-2; D unclear. Between the trimmed V and J ends, which lost 6 bases and 1 base, there was a span of 3 bases. CDR1 WNHNN and CDR2 SYGVQD come from the germline V gene (reference sequence). This CDR3 spans 12 amino acids. The CDR3 is CASSQNTGELFF. For the CDR3, the DNA is TGCGCCAGCAGCCAGAACACCGGGGAGCTGTTTTTT.

There are many counts of this clonotype. The rearrangement joins TRBV27 to TRBJ1-1, with 7 bases fitting TRBD1. Germline-derived CDR1 and CDR2 are MNHEY and SMNVEV (reference sequence). Germline trimming cut 5 bases from V and 1 base from J; bases unmatched to any gene: 7. This CDR3 spans 15 amino acids. The CDR3 coding sequence is TGTGCCAGCAGTCCCTGGGACAGAAAGAACACTGAAGCTTTCTTT. This codes for CASSPWDRKNTEAFF.

The CDR3 DNA is TGTGCCAGTACTAGCGGACCTTGGGCGCAGTTCTTC. It codes for CASTSGPWAQFF. This chain joins TRBV19 and TRBJ2-1, with 7 nucleotides matching TRBD2. Germline CDR1 is LNHDA and CDR2 is SQIVND (reference sequence). The CDR3 spans 12 residues. Germline trimming cut 7 bases from V and 12 bases from J; bases unmatched to any gene: 9.

In this sample, this clonotype turned up many times. The CDR3 region is CAWGIGTANEKLFF. Written as DNA, the CDR3 is TGTGCCTGGGGAATTGGGACAGCTAATGAAAAACTGTTTTTT. The V gene is TRBV30, the J gene TRBJ1-4, with 7 bases lining up with TRBD1. Trimming at V came to 5 bases and at J to 3 bases, leaving 6 bases not matched to a gene. Looked up from germline, CDR1 is GTSNPN and CDR2 is SVGIG (reference sequence). The CDR3 sequence is 14 residues long.

There are many counts of this clonotype. The chain recombines TRBV20-1 with TRBJ1-4; D is undetermined. The CDR3 covers 11 residues. The V end lost 6 bases, the J end lost 4 bases, and 6 bases lay between the germline ends. Germline CDR1 reads DFQATT; CDR2 reads SNEGSKA (reference sequence). Here the CDR3 reads CSAEYNEKLFF. CDR3 in DNA: TGCAGTGCAGAGTATAATGAAAAACTGTTTTTT.

The chain employs TRBV11-2 and TRBJ2-3, with D perhaps given as TRBD1 or TRBD2 (5 bases each). Germline V CDR1 and CDR2: SGHAT, FQNNGV. V lost 6 bases to trimming and J lost 6 bases, with 16 bases between them. This CDR3 contains 14 residues. CDR3 nucleotides: TGTGCCAGCAGGGCGAGGGGACGCAGCGATACGCAGTATTTT. Protein: CASRARGRSDTQYF. The complete variable domain, with remaining parts taken from reference TRBV11-2 and TRBJ2-3, reads EAGVAQSPRYKIIEKRQSVAFWCNPISGHATLYWYQQILGQGPKLLIQFQNNGVVDDSQLPKDRFSAERLKGVDSTLKIQPAKLEDSAVYLCASRARGRSDTQYFGPGTRLTVL.